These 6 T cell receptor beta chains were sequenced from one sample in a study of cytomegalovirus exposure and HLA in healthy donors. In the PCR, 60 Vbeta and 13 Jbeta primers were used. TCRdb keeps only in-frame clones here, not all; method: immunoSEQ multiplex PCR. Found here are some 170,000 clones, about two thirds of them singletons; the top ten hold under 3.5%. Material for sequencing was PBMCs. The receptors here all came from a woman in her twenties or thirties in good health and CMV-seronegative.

CDR3 amino acids: CASSPVEGNGANVLTF. For the CDR3, the DNA is TGTGCCAGCAGCCCGGTGGAGGGAAACGGGGCCAACGTCCTGACTTTC. The chain couples TRBV4-2 to TRBJ2-6, with D perhaps TRBD2 (6 bases). The CDR3 is 16 amino acids. V was trimmed by 4 bases and J by 4 bases, leaving 14 bases between them. Germline values: CDR1 LGHNA, CDR2 YNFKEQ.

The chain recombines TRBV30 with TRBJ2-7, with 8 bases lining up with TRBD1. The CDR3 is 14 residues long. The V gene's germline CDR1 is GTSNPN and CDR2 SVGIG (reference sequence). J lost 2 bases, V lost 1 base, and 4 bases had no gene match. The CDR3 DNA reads TGTGCCTGGAGTGCCTGGGACAGGACCTACGAGCAGTACTTC. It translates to CAWSAWDRTYEQYF.

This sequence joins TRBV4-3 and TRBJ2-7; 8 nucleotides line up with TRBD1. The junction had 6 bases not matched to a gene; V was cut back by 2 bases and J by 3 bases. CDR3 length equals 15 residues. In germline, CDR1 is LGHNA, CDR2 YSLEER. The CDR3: CASSQYRQGSYEQYF. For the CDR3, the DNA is TGCGCCAGCAGCCAATACCGACAGGGGAGCTACGAGCAGTACTTC.

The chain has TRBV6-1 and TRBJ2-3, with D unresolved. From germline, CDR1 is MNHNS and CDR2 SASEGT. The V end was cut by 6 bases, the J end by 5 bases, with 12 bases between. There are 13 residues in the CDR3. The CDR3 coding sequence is TGTGCCAGCAGGTTTTCACGGGTAGATACGCAGTATTTT. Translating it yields CASRFSRVDTQYF.

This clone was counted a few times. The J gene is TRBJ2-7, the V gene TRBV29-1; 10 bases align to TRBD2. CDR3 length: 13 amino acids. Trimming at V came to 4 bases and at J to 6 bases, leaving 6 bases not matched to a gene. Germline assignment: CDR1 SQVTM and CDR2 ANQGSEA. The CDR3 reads CSVVLAGVREQYF. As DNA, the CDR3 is TGCAGCGTTGTGCTAGCGGGAGTGCGCGAGCAGTACTTC.

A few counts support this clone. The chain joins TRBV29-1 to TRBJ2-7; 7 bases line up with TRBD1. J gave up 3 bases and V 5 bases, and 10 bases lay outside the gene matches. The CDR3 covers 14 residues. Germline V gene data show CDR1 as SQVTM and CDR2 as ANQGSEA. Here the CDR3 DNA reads TGCAGCGTTTCCACTAACAGGGGTGGCTACGAGCAGTACTTC. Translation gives CSVSTNRGGYEQYF.